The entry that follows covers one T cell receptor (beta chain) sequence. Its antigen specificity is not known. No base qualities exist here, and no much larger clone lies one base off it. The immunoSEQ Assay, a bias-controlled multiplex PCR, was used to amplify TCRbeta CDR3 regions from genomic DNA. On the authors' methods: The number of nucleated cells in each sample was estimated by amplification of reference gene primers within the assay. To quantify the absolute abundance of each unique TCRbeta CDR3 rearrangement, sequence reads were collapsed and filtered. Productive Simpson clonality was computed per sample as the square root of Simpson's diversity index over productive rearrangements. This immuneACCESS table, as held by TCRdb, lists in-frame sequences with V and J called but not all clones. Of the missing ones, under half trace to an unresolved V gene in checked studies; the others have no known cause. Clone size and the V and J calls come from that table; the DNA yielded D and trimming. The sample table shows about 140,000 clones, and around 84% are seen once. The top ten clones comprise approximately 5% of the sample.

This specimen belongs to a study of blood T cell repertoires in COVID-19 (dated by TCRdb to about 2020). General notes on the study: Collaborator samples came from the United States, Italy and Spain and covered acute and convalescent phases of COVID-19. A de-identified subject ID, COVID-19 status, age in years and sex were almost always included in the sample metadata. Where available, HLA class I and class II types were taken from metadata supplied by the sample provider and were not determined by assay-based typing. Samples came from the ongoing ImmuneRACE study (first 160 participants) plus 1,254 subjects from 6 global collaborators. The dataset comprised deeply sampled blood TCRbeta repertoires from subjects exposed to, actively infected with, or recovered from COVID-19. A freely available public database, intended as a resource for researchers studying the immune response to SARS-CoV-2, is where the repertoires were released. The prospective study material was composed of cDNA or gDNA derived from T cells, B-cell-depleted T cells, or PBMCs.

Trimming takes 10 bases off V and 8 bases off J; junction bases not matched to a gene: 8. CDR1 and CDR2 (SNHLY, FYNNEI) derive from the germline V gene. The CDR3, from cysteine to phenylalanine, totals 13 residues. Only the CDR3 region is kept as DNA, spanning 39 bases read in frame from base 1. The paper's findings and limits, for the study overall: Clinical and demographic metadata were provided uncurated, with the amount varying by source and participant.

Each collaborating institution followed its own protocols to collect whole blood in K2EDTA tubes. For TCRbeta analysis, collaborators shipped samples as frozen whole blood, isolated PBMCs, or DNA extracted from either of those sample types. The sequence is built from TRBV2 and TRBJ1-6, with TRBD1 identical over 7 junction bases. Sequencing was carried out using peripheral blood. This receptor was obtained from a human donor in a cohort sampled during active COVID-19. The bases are TGTGCCACAAGACAGGGCGGAGATTCACCCCTCCACTTT. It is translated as CATRQGGDSPLHF.